The 21 T cell receptor beta chains presented below share a single source sample, sequenced in a study of T cells in Graves' hyperthyroidism and ophthalmopathy. The CDR3 regions of TCR beta were amplified from RNA transcripts. First-round RT-PCR with HTBI primers amplified the TCR CDR3 region. TCRdb recomputed calls from the multiplex PCR reads with MiXCR, one row per CDR3 protein. The repertoire holds approximately 610,000 distinct CDR3 sequences, with about 15% as singletons. The sample was blood. Every receptor here comes from a woman in her 40s with Graves' ophthalmopathy.

This clonotype was seen many times. The chain carries TRBV20-1 and TRBJ1-1, with D perhaps matching TRBD1 (6 bases). V shed 3 bases and J shed 0 bases, with 14 bases lying between them. CDR3 size: 15 residues. From germline, CDR1 is DFQATT and CDR2 SNEGSKA (reference sequence). The CDR3 DNA is TGCAGTGCTAGCAAGTGGGGACATATGAACACTGAAGCTTTCTTT. Residues: CSASKWGHMNTEAFF.

This clonotype was seen a single time. The chain couples TRBV16 to TRBJ1-5; TRBD1 is a possible D gene (5 bases). V shed 4 bases and J shed 6 bases, with 19 bases lying between them. This CDR3 has 16 amino acids. The germline CDR1 and CDR2 sequences are KGHSY and FQNENV. The CDR3 protein is CASSPPSGLGVQPQHF. For the CDR3, the DNA is TGTGCCAGCAGCCCTCCATCGGGGCTGGGAGTTCAGCCCCAGCATTTT.

This clonotype was seen repeatedly, ten times or more. The chain uses TRBV7-2 and TRBJ2-7; TRBD1 might be the D (6 bases). The V gene lost 5 bases and the J gene lost 5 bases, with 13 bases spanning the gap. Germline values: CDR1 SGHTA, CDR2 FQGNSA. This CDR3 is 13 amino acids long. CDR3 residues: CASSPNRENEQYF. CDR3 DNA sequence: TGTGCCAGCAGCCCAAACAGGGAAAACGAGCAGTACTTC.

This clonotype appeared many times. The rearrangement links TRBV28 to TRBJ2-2; 7 bases line up with TRBD2. V lost 3 bases, J lost 1 base, and 2 bases stayed unmatched. The V gene's germline CDR1 is MDHEN and CDR2 SYDVKM. This CDR3 has 15 residues. The CDR3 region is CASSFPSGNTGELFF. Here the CDR3 DNA reads TGTGCCAGCAGTTTTCCTAGCGGGAACACCGGGGAGCTGTTTTTT.

This chain uses TRBV18 with TRBJ2-3; D call uncertain. Germline CDR1 KGHSH, CDR2 LQKENI. CDR3 size: 15 residues. V lost 1 base and J 0 bases, leaving 8 bases between the germline ends. The CDR3 region is CASSPRALSTDTQYF. The CDR3 nucleotides read TGTGCCAGCTCACCACGTGCTTTAAGCACAGATACGCAGTATTTT.

This sequence joins TRBV20-1 and TRBJ2-5, with no clear D. CDR1 is DFQATT and CDR2 is SNEGSKA in the germline V gene (reference sequence). V was trimmed by 3 bases and J by 3 bases, leaving 5 bases between them. The CDR3 spans 11 residues. CDR3 region: CSARKEETQYF. CDR3 sequence (DNA): TGCAGTGCTAGGAAAGAAGAGACCCAGTACTTC.

This clonotype has a count of ten or more. The V call is TRBV27, the J call TRBJ2-5; D remains unclear. Trimming took 3 bases from V and 5 from J, leaving 10 bases between them. Per the germline V gene, CDR1 is MNHEY and CDR2 is SMNVEV (reference sequence). The CDR3 runs to 13 residues. The CDR3 nucleotides are TGTGCCAGCAGTTTTGGGGATGGGGAGACCCAGTACTTC. Translated, it gives CASSFGDGETQYF.

This clonotype was observed many times. The rearrangement links TRBV6-5 to TRBJ2-2; D ambiguous. The CDR3 sequence is 16 residues long. CDR1 is MNHEY, CDR2 SVGAGI, per germline. With 0 bases removed from V and 6 bases from J, the gap between germline ends came to 14 bases. Here the CDR3 reads CASSYSVSPPAGELFF. DNA for the CDR3: TGTGCCAGCAGTTACTCGGTGTCCCCCCCAGCCGGGGAGCTGTTTTTT.

This clonotype was recorded at least ten times. The chain recombines TRBV29-1 with TRBJ1-2; 8 nucleotides line up with TRBD1. The CDR3 extends over 12 amino acids. Trimming at V came to 5 bases and at J to 8 bases, leaving 7 bases not matched to a gene. Germline CDR1 SQVTM, CDR2 ANQGSEA. For the CDR3, the DNA is TGCAGCGTTTCAGGGGGCAGGGAGGGCTACACCTTC. This encodes CSVSGGREGYTF.

The table lists this clonotype with many counts. CDR3 coding DNA: TGTGCCAGCAGTTTAGAAGGCAGCGGAGGGGCCTACGAGCAGTACTTC. Its protein product is CASSLEGSGGAYEQYF. The chain carries TRBV12-3 or TRBV12-4 and TRBJ2-7; possibly TRBD2 for D (6 bases). The V end lost 1 base, the J end lost 2 bases, and 15 bases lay between the germline ends. This CDR3 region has 16 residues.

This clonotype was seen at least ten times. The rearrangement uses TRBV19 and TRBJ1-1; tentatively, D is TRBD1 (5 bases). V gave up 5 bases and J gave up 0 bases, with 7 bases separating them. The CDR3 sequence is 13 residues long. Per germline, CDR1 LNHDA and CDR2 SQIVND (reference sequence). Here the CDR3 DNA reads TGTGCCAGTAGTGGGGGTATGAACACTGAAGCTTTCTTT. This translates into CASSGGMNTEAFF.

This clonotype was detected ten times or more. The chain joins TRBV12-3 or TRBV12-4 to TRBJ1-2, with 7 bases aligning to TRBD1. The trim removed 5 bases at V and 4 bases at J, leaving 10 bases unmatched. This CDR3 spans 15 amino acids. This CDR3 is CASSPPQGQLYGYTF. CDR3 DNA: TGTGCCAGCAGTCCCCCACAGGGGCAGCTCTATGGCTACACCTTC.

There are a few counts of this clonotype. The chain employs TRBV27 and TRBJ1-1, with no clear D. This CDR3 has 14 residues. V dropped 6 bases and J dropped 1 base, with 12 bases sitting between them. Germline V gene data show CDR1 as MNHEY and CDR2 as SMNVEV (reference sequence). Here the CDR3 reads CASSPTNANTEAFF. CDR3 sequence (DNA): TGTGCCAGCAGCCCCACAAATGCGAACACTGAAGCTTTCTTT.

This clonotype occurred many times. The gene calls are TRBV11-2 and TRBJ2-4; unclear D gene. From germline, CDR1 is SGHAT and CDR2 FQNNGV. The CDR3 is 13 amino acids. The ends were cut back, 2 bases at V and 10 bases at J, with 12 bases in the middle. The CDR3 spells CASSLRPREIQYF. As DNA, the CDR3 is TGTGCCAGCAGCTTACGCCCAAGGGAAATTCAGTACTTC. The full variable domain, rest sourced from reference TRBV11-2 and TRBJ2-4, is EAGVAQSPRYKIIEKRQSVAFWCNPISGHATLYWYQQILGQGPKLLIQFQNNGVVDDSQLPKDRFSAERLKGVDSTLKIQPAKLEDSAVYLCASSLRPREIQYFGAGTRLSVL.

As concerns this clonotype: A much larger clone is a single base away; this may be a read error. This chain connects TRBV20-1 to TRBJ2-5; D possibly corresponds to TRBD2 (6 bases). Germline CDR1 is DFQATT and CDR2 is SNEGSKA (reference sequence). This CDR3 is 13 amino acids long. The CDR3 nucleotides read TGCAGTCCGAGTAGCGGTCGCCAAGAGACCCGGTACTTC. The encoded protein is CSPSSGRQETRYF.

This chain connects TRBV7-9 to TRBJ1-5, with D possibly TRBD1 on 6 matching bases. From germline, CDR1 is SEHNR and CDR2 FQNEAQ (reference sequence). Trimming stripped 5 bases from V and 5 bases from J, with 10 bases between. CDR3 length: 13 residues. The CDR3 DNA sequence: TGTGCCAGCAGCGAGGACAGCGATCAGCCCCAGCATTTT. Translation gives CASSEDSDQPQHF.

This clonotype was observed at least ten times. V usage is TRBV2 and J usage is TRBJ2-5; possible D gene TRBD1, 5 bases. The germline gives CDR1 SNHLY, CDR2 FYNNEI. The CDR3 is 13 residues long. V shed 5 bases and J shed 2 bases, with 9 bases lying between them. CDR3 bases: TGTGCCAGCAGTTGGACAAGACAAGAGACCCAGTACTTC. Translation: CASSWTRQETQYF.

This clonotype occurred a few times. The chain has TRBV3-1 and TRBJ1-5; a possible D gene is TRBD1 (5 bases). CDR3 length: 14 residues. Trimming stripped 0 bases from V and 7 bases from J, with 10 bases between. Germline values: CDR1 LGHDT, CDR2 YNNKEL (reference sequence). CDR3 sequence: CASSQDGAWQPQHF. CDR3 DNA: TGTGCCAGCAGCCAAGACGGGGCTTGGCAGCCCCAGCATTTT.

The table lists this clonotype with a few counts. V usage is TRBV7-8 and J usage is TRBJ2-1; D unclear. The V end lost 2 bases, the J end lost 7 bases, and 9 bases lay between the germline ends. CDR1 and CDR2 from the germline V gene are SGHVS and FQNEAQ. This CDR3 has 13 amino acids. The CDR3: CASSLIGSNEQFF. The DNA of the CDR3 is TGTGCCAGCAGCTTAATCGGGTCTAATGAGCAGTTCTTC.

This clonotype turned up a few times. A read error may explain this, as a much larger clone is one base away. This chain connects TRBV6-5 to TRBJ1-1; D remains ambiguous. Germline V gives CDR1 MNHEY, CDR2 SVGAGI. The CDR3 length is 14 residues. CDR3 sequence reads: CASSYSYLGTEVFF. Here the CDR3 DNA reads TGTGCCAGCAGTTACTCATACTTGGGCACTGAAGTTTTCTTT.

This clonotype was found a few times. The chain couples TRBV24-1 to TRBJ2-7; the D gene is possibly TRBD1 (6 bases). Germline V gives CDR1 KGHDR, CDR2 SFDVKD. This CDR3 contains 15 residues. Deletions cut 3 bases from V and 2 bases from J, with 13 bases between. The CDR3 DNA reads as TGTGCCACCAGTGATACGAGGGCAGGGGCCTACGAGCAGTACTTC. Protein product: CATSDTRAGAYEQYF.